Shown below are 26 T cell receptor beta chains from a single sample sequenced in a study of shared clonotypes between healthy human individuals. This table comes from immunoSEQ multiplex PCR, and its TCRdb copy is limited to in-frame clones, with some not included. The table has over a million clones, about 80% seen once. The sequenced material came from memory CD4+ T cells sorted from blood. Subset noted: CD45RA-negative fraction. All receptors come from a man aged 18 to 30 in good health.

J is TRBJ2-7 and V is TRBV18; the D gene is possibly TRBD1 (7 bases). CDR3 size: 13 residues. V was trimmed by 5 bases and J by 4 bases, leaving 12 bases between them. From germline, CDR1 is KGHSH and CDR2 LQKENI. CDR3 region: CASSAGQIYEQYF. The CDR3 DNA follows: TGTGCCAGCTCAGCGGGACAGATTTACGAGCAGTACTTC.

The chain recombines TRBV5-4 with TRBJ2-3; D gene ambiguous. Trimming took 4 bases from V and 0 from J, leaving 12 bases between them. CDR3 length equals 15 residues. Germline assignment: CDR1 SGHNT and CDR2 YYREEE (reference sequence). The CDR3 loop is CASSPRLGSTDTQYF. The CDR3 nucleotides read TGTGCCAGCAGCCCCCGACTGGGTAGCACAGATACGCAGTATTTT.

The chain employs TRBV5-1 and TRBJ2-1, with D unclear. CDR3 length equals 15 residues. The V end lost 2 bases, the J end lost 0 bases, and 9 bases lay between the germline ends. Germline CDR1 and CDR2: SGHRS and YFSETQ. CDR3 sequence (DNA): TGCGCCAGCAGCTTCCAGGAGATCTCCTACAATGAGCAGTTCTTC. It is translated as CASSFQEISYNEQFF.

Note on this clone: This same CDR3 is encoded by further DNA sequences in the sample. J is TRBJ1-5 and V is TRBV11-2; D remains unclear. V gave up 0 bases and J gave up 5 bases, with 5 bases separating them. The length of the CDR3 is 13 residues. The germline gives CDR1 SGHAT, CDR2 FQNNGV. The CDR3 protein is CASSLERDQPQHF. The CDR3 DNA is TGTGCCAGCAGCTTAGAACGAGATCAGCCCCAGCATTTT.

J is TRBJ2-2 and V is TRBV6-4; D might be TRBD1 (6 bases). V shed 6 bases and J shed 4 bases, with 15 bases lying between them. This CDR3 is 15 amino acids long. The germline CDR1 and CDR2 sequences are MRHNA and SNTAGT. The CDR3 spells CASRRLQGTTGELFF. CDR3 bases: TGTGCCAGCAGACGTTTGCAGGGGACCACCGGGGAGCTGTTTTTT.

This clone was picked up one time. V and J are TRBV27 and TRBJ2-3; 7 nucleotides match TRBD2. Germline V gene data show CDR1 as MNHEY and CDR2 as SMNVEV (reference sequence). The CDR3 runs 15 residues. V trimming: 5 bases; J trimming: 1 base; junction bases outside the gene matches: 6. CDR3 DNA sequence: TGTGCCAGCAGTCGTCCGCTAGCGGGCACAGATACGCAGTATTTT. Translating it yields CASSRPLAGTDTQYF.

V usage is TRBV5-1 and J usage is TRBJ2-7, with TRBD1 matching 7 bases. V lost 4 bases and J lost 2; bases outside the gene matches: 3. Germline values: CDR1 SGHRS, CDR2 YFSETQ. This CDR3 has 13 residues. CDR3 bases: TGCGCCAGCAGCGAGGGGGCTACCTACGAGCAGTACTTC. It codes for CASSEGATYEQYF.

The CDR3 bases are TGTGCCAGCAGCCCCACGGACGGACACACTGAAGCTTTCTTT. Translation gives CASSPTDGHTEAFF. The chain has TRBV11-1 and TRBJ1-1; D remains unclear. Germline CDR1 SGHAT, CDR2 FQDESV (reference sequence). The CDR3 sequence is 14 residues long. The V end lost 5 bases, the J end lost 3 bases, and 13 bases lay between the germline ends.

The chain has TRBV9 and TRBJ2-1; 7 bases match TRBD1. CDR1 and CDR2 (germline): SGDLS, YYNGEE. Losses at the gene ends were 3 bases for V and 9 bases for J; bases not matched to a gene: 12. CDR3 length equals 15 residues. This CDR3 is CASSGSDRVLGEQFF. Written as DNA, the CDR3 is TGTGCCAGCAGCGGGTCCGACAGGGTACTCGGTGAGCAGTTCTTC.

V gene TRBV5-1 combines with J gene TRBJ1-5; no firm D call. Trimming took off 8 bases at V and 3 bases at J, with 21 bases between the two ends. From germline, CDR1 is SGHRS and CDR2 YFSETQ. This CDR3 region has 16 residues. In DNA form, the CDR3 reads TGCGCCAGTCCCCACGGGCGAGGAGAGATCAATCAGCCCCAGCATTTT. This codes for CASPHGRGEINQPQHF. Drawing the rest from reference TRBV5-1 and TRBJ1-5, the complete variable domain is KAGVTQTPRYLIKTRGQQVTLSCSPISGHRSVSWYQQTPGQGLQFLFEYFSETQRNKGNFPGRFSGRQFSNSRSEMNVSTLELGDSALYLCASPHGRGEINQPQHFGDGTRLSIL.

V and J are TRBV7-2 and TRBJ1-1; no firm D call. CDR3 length: 14 residues. Germline assignment: CDR1 SGHTA and CDR2 FQGNSA. V lost 3 bases to trimming and J lost 1 base, with 9 bases between them. CDR3 amino acids: CASSFGPGNTEAFF. CDR3 DNA: TGTGCCAGCAGCTTCGGTCCAGGGAACACTGAAGCTTTCTTT. Using reference TRBV7-2 and TRBJ1-1 for the parts outside the CDR3, the full variable domain is GAGVSQSPSNKVTEKGKDVELRCDPISGHTALYWYRQSLGQGLEFLIYFQGNSAPDKSGLPSDRFSAERTGGSVSTLTIQRTQQEDSAVYLCASSFGPGNTEAFFGQGTRLTVV.

Only one count was recorded for this clone. The same CDR3 is also encoded by other DNA sequences in this sample. The chain combines TRBV29-1 with TRBJ2-5, with 10 positions matching TRBD1. The V gene end was trimmed by 6 bases and the J gene end by 4 bases; junction bases not matched to a gene: 2. This CDR3 contains 12 residues. Germline lookup yields CDR1 SQVTM and CDR2 ANQGSEA. The CDR3 loop is CSVRTGGETQYF. The CDR3 bases are TGCAGCGTAAGGACAGGGGGAGAGACCCAGTACTTC.

This clone was seen only a few times. The rearrangement links TRBV6-6 to TRBJ1-5, with D tentatively TRBD1 (5 bases). CDR3 size: 12 residues. Per germline, CDR1 MNHNY and CDR2 SVGAGI (reference sequence). V lost 6 bases and J 5 bases, leaving 8 bases between the germline ends. The CDR3 nucleotides are TGTGCCAGCAGATGGGGGGATCAGCCCCAGCATTTT. It yields the protein CASRWGDQPQHF.

The chain couples TRBV29-1 to TRBJ1-2, with 8 bases fitting TRBD1. The CDR3 spans 12 residues. Germline V CDR1 and CDR2: SQVTM, ANQGSEA. Germline trimming cut 6 bases from V and 8 bases from J; bases unmatched to any gene: 8. The CDR3 sequence is CSVETGARGYTF. The CDR3 DNA reads as TGCAGCGTGGAGACAGGGGCTCGGGGCTACACCTTC.

This clone was detected only once. The rearrangement joins TRBV5-8 to TRBJ2-3; no reliable D call. Germline V gene lookup returns CDR1 SGHTS and CDR2 YDEGEE. CDR3 length: 14 amino acids. The V gene lost 5 bases and the J gene lost 3 bases, with 13 bases spanning the gap. CDR3 residues: CASSSLRGTDTQYF. For the CDR3, the DNA is TGTGCCAGCAGTTCCCTCCGAGGTACAGATACGCAGTATTTT.

The chain uses TRBV29-1 and TRBJ1-1, with D possibly matching TRBD1 (6 bases). The germline CDR1 and CDR2 sequences are SQVTM and ANQGSEA. The CDR3 loop spans 13 amino acids. Trimming took 6 bases from V and 2 from J, leaving 13 bases between them. CDR3 protein: CSVGRQVNTEAFF. The CDR3 DNA sequence: TGCAGCGTCGGTCGACAGGTCAACACTGAAGCTTTCTTT.

The genes are TRBV7-9 and TRBJ1-3; D might be TRBD1 (6 bases). V gave up 10 bases and J gave up 3 bases, with 19 bases separating them. Germline V lookup: CDR1 SEHNR, CDR2 FQNEAQ (reference sequence). This CDR3 is built from 15 residues. The CDR3 spells CATTMGGGSGNTIYF. The CDR3 nucleotides are TGTGCCACCACAATGGGGGGGGGCAGTGGAAACACCATATATTTT. Full variable domain (remainder filled in from reference TRBV7-9 and TRBJ1-3): DTGVSQNPRHKITKRGQNVTFRCDPISEHNRLYWYRQTLGQGPEFLTYFQNEAQLEKSRLLSDRFSAERPKGSFSTLEIQRTEQGDSAMYLCATTMGGGSGNTIYFGEGSWLTVV.

The chain combines TRBV6-5 with TRBJ1-2; the match to TRBD1 covers 8 bases. CDR3 length: 14 residues. Germline values: CDR1 MNHEY, CDR2 SVGAGI. J was trimmed by 6 bases and V by 8 bases; bases with no gene match: 11. The CDR3 region is CASGRQGALNGYTF. The CDR3 DNA reads as TGTGCCAGCGGCAGGCAGGGGGCATTGAATGGCTACACCTTC.

This chain connects TRBV15 to TRBJ2-3; TRBD2 matches at 11 bases. V gave up 0 bases and J gave up 8 bases; unmatched junction bases: 7. The CDR3 has 16 amino acids. CDR1 and CDR2 (germline): LNHNV, YYDKDF (reference sequence). CDR3 in DNA: TGTGCCACCAGCAGAGATCGAGGCCTAGCGGGAGGTACGCAGTATTTT. Its protein product is CATSRDRGLAGGTQYF.

Written as DNA, the CDR3 is TGTGCCTGGAACAGGGGGCCGGACGAGCAGTACTTC. This sequence encodes CAWNRGPDEQYF. The chain carries TRBV30 and TRBJ2-7; 9 bases are shared with TRBD1. Germline loops: CDR1 GTSNPN, CDR2 SVGIG (reference sequence). The V segment lost 4 bases and the J segment 5 bases; nucleotides outside the gene matches: 3. CDR3 length: 12 residues.

CDR3 region: CATSRFLYEQYF. The DNA of the CDR3 is TGTGCCACCAGCAGATTTCTTTACGAGCAGTACTTC. The chain employs TRBV15 and TRBJ2-7; no reliable D call. Trimming left V 2 bases short and J 4 bases short, with 6 bases between. The CDR3 totals 12 residues. CDR1 and CDR2 from the germline V gene are LNHNV and YYDKDF (reference sequence).

This chain connects TRBV6-1 to TRBJ1-1; D is unclear. The V gene's germline CDR1 is MNHNS and CDR2 SASEGT. This CDR3 region has 13 residues. V was trimmed by 5 bases and J by 6 bases, leaving 13 bases between them. The chain's CDR3 is CASSWTTRAEAFF. The CDR3 DNA reads as TGTGCCAGCAGTTGGACCACGCGGGCTGAAGCTTTCTTT.

The chain is built from TRBV5-1 and TRBJ2-4, with 12 positions matching TRBD2. The CDR3 runs to 15 residues. V lost 1 base, J lost 6 bases, and 2 bases stayed unmatched. Germline values: CDR1 SGHRS, CDR2 YFSETQ. The CDR3 protein is CASSLLAGGGNIQYF. The DNA of the CDR3 is TGCGCCAGCAGCTTGCTAGCGGGAGGGGGAAACATTCAGTACTTC.

This chain connects TRBV6-5 to TRBJ2-7, with 8 positions matching TRBD2. V gave up 10 bases and J gave up 4 bases; unmatched junction bases: 9. Germline assignment: CDR1 MNHEY and CDR2 SVGAGI. The CDR3 covers 13 residues. CDR3 loop: CATSAGDVYEQYF. CDR3 DNA: TGTGCCACGTCAGCGGGAGACGTATACGAGCAGTACTTC.

The chain joins TRBV28 to TRBJ1-6; 9 positions match TRBD1. This CDR3 contains 18 residues. The V gene end was trimmed by 6 bases and the J gene end by 9 bases; junction bases not matched to a gene: 18. CDR1 MDHEN and CDR2 SYDVKM come from the germline V gene. The chain's CDR3 is CASSSSEGQGIIRSPLHF. For the CDR3, the DNA is TGTGCCAGCAGCTCTTCCGAAGGACAGGGGATAATCCGTTCACCCCTCCACTTT.

The chain joins TRBV5-1 to TRBJ2-1; 11 bases match TRBD1. V lost 0 bases, J lost 9 bases, and 5 bases stayed unmatched. The CDR3 sequence is 15 residues long. Germline V gene lookup returns CDR1 SGHRS and CDR2 YFSETQ. The CDR3 sequence: CASSLAGQGASEQFF. The DNA of the CDR3 is TGCGCCAGCAGCTTGGCCGGACAGGGGGCCTCTGAGCAGTTCTTC.